The clone carrying this T cell receptor beta chain was recorded at least ten times. These data come from a study of Graves' ophthalmopathy and Graves' hyperthyroidism. This CDR3 contains 15 residues. The germline V and J ends were trimmed by 5 bases and 3 bases, with 16 bases remaining between them. CDR1 ENHRY and CDR2 SYGVKD come from the germline V gene. Investigators amplified TCR beta CDR3 regions from RNA transcripts. Following a first-round RT-PCR that used HTBI primers, a second-round multiplex PCR was carried out. TCRdb used MiXCR to reprocess the multiplex PCR reads, holding one entry per CDR3 protein. The repertoire holds under 60,000 distinct CDR3 sequences, roughly half seen once, with 4.7% in the top ten.

The sequenced material came from peripheral blood. This chain uses TRBV10-3 with TRBJ1-2; D remains unclear. The sequence was collected from an adult woman with Graves' ophthalmopathy. Written as DNA, the CDR3 is TGTGCCATCAGTAAGCCCCCTGGCAGAGACTATGGCTACACCTTC. Residues: CAISKPPGRDYGYTF.